The next 7 T cell receptor beta chains were all read from a single sample in a study of T cells in localized non-small cell lung cancer. Sequencing used immunoSEQ multiplex PCR; TCRdb keeps in-frame clones, though not all of them. This table has tens of thousands of clones, approximately 86% appearing once. This specimen consisted of peripheral blood, obtained before any cancer treatment. These receptors originate from a man aged 35-75 years with stage I squamous cell lung carcinoma.

The chain joins TRBV5-5 to TRBJ2-6, with 11 bases lining up with TRBD1. The germline V gene has CDR1 SGHKS and CDR2 YYEKEE (reference sequence). The CDR3 is 18 residues long. J gave up 2 bases and V 4 bases, and 8 bases lay outside the gene matches. This CDR3 is CASSPFGTGGPGANVLTF. The CDR3 coding sequence is TGTGCCAGCAGCCCGTTTGGGACAGGGGGACCTGGGGCCAACGTCCTGACTTTC.

V gene TRBV4-1 combines with J gene TRBJ2-5; D remains ambiguous. The germline V gene has CDR1 MGHRA and CDR2 YSYEKL. Trimming left V 0 bases short and J 4 bases short, with 12 bases between. This CDR3 spans 15 amino acids. The chain's CDR3 is CASSQEDLPPETQYF. The CDR3 coding sequence is TGCGCCAGCAGCCAAGAGGATCTTCCCCCAGAGACCCAGTACTTC.

The rearrangement uses TRBV6-6 and TRBJ1-2; no reliable D call. V was pared by 0 bases and J by 4 bases, with 12 bases between. Germline V gene data show CDR1 as MNHNY and CDR2 as SVGAGI (reference sequence). This CDR3 is built from 15 residues. CDR3 region: CASSYSTIISYGYTF. Written as DNA, the CDR3 is TGTGCCAGCAGTTACTCGACGATCATAAGCTATGGCTACACCTTC.

The chain joins TRBV10-3 to TRBJ1-1; 8 bases map to TRBD1. The CDR3 sequence is 13 residues long. After removal of 6 bases from V and 4 bases from J, the junction contained 4 bases not matched to a gene. Germline V lookup: CDR1 ENHRY, CDR2 SYGVKD. This CDR3 reads CAIRGQGSTEAFF. As DNA, the CDR3 is TGTGCCATCAGAGGACAGGGATCCACTGAAGCTTTCTTT.

V usage is TRBV29-1 and J usage is TRBJ2-3; 7 bases line up with TRBD2. This CDR3 is built from 13 residues. CDR1 and CDR2 from the germline V gene are SQVTM and ANQGSEA. With V trimmed by 4 bases and J by 1 base, 2 bases remained unmatched. CDR3 in DNA: TGCAGCGTTGGAAGCGGGGGCACAGATACGCAGTATTTT. It is translated as CSVGSGGTDTQYF.

This clone was counted a few times. The rearrangement joins TRBV7-9 to TRBJ1-5; D unresolved. Germline lookup yields CDR1 SEHNR and CDR2 FQNEAQ (reference sequence). CDR3 length: 15 amino acids. Trimming removed 4 bases from V and 3 bases from J, with 13 bases in between. The CDR3 nucleotides are TGTGCCAGCAGCTCGACGACCAGAACCAATCAGCCCCAGCATTTT. The encoded protein is CASSSTTRTNQPQHF. The full variable domain, its missing parts supplied by reference TRBV7-9 and TRBJ1-5, is DTGVSQNPRHKITKRGQNVTFRCDPISEHNRLYWYRQTLGQGPEFLTYFQNEAQLEKSRLLSDRFSAERPKGSFSTLEIQRTEQGDSAMYLCASSSTTRTNQPQHFGDGTRLSIL.

The chain recombines TRBV7-9 with TRBJ2-7; D gene ambiguous. There are 13 residues in the CDR3. The germline V gene has CDR1 SEHNR and CDR2 FQNEAQ (reference sequence). The ends were cut back, 5 bases at V and 2 bases at J, with 10 bases in the middle. CDR3 region: CASSPIGPYEQYF. As DNA, the CDR3 is TGTGCCAGCAGCCCCATCGGGCCCTACGAGCAGTACTTC.